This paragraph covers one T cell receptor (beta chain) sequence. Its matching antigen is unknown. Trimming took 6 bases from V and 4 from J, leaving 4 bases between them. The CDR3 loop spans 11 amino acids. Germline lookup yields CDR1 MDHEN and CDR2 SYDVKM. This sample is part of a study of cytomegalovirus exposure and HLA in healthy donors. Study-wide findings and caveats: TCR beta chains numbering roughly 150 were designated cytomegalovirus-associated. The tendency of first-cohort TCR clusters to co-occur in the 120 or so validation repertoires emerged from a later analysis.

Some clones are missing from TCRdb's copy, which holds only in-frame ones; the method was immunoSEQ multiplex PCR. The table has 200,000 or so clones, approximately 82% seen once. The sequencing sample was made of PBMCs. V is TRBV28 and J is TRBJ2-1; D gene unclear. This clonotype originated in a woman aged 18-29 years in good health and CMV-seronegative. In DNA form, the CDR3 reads TGTGCCAGCAGGGGTTACAATGAGCAGTTCTTC. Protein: CASRGYNEQFF.